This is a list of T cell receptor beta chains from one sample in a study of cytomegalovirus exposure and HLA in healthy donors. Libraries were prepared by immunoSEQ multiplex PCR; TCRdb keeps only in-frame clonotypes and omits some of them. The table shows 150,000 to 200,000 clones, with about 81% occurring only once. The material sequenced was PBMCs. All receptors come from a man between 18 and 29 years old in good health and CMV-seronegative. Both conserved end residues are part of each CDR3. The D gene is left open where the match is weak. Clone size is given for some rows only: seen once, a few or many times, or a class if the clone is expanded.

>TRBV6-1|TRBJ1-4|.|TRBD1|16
CASSDYRGSTNEKLFF
TGTGCCAGCAGTGATTACAGGGGATCAACTAATGAAAAACTGTTTTTT
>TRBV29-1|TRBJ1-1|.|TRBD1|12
CSYETGVSEAFF
TGCAGCTATGAAACAGGGGTCTCTGAAGCTTTCTTT
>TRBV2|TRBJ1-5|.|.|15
CASGGGGGGHQPQHF
TGTGCCAGCGGAGGAGGGGGGGGAGGTCATCAGCCCCAGCATTTT
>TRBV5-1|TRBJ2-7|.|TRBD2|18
CASSLAGTSGRSSYEQYF
TGCGCCAGCAGCTTGGCCGGGACTAGCGGGAGGAGCTCCTACGAGCAGTACTTC
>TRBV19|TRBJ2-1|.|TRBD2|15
CASKRTSGTYNEQFF
TGTGCCAGTAAAAGGACTAGCGGCACCTACAATGAGCAGTTCTTC
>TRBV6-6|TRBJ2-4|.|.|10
CASRSDIQYF
TGTGCCAGCAGGAGCGACATTCAGTACTTC
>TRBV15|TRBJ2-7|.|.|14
CATSRGFGGNEQYF
TGTGCCACCAGCAGAGGGTTTGGAGGGAACGAGCAGTACTTC
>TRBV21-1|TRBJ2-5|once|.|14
CASRTTGTKETQYF
TGTGCCAGCAGGACGACAGGGACGAAAGAGACCCAGTACTTC
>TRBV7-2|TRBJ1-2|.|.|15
CASSLEIGVNYGYTF
TGTGCCAGCAGCTTAGAGATAGGGGTTAACTATGGCTACACCTTC
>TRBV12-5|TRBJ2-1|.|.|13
CASGPPGYNEQFF
TGTGCTAGTGGTCCCCCAGGGTACAATGAGCAGTTCTTC
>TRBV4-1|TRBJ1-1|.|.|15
CASSLQSGGNTEAFF
TGCGCCAGCAGCCTTCAATCGGGGGGTAACACTGAAGCTTTCTTT
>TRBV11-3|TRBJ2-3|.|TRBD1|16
CASSSGTGASTDTQYF
TGTGCCAGCAGCTCCGGGACAGGGGCTAGCACAGATACGCAGTATTTT
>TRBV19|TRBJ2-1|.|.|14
CASSFSVPNYEQFF
TGTGCCAGTAGTTTTTCGGTCCCGAACTATGAGCAGTTCTTC
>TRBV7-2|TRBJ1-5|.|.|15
CASSLDRTSNQPQHF
TGTGCCAGCAGCTTAGACAGGACTAGCAATCAGCCCCAGCATTTT
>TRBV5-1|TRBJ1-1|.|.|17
CASSLAVVNRALDGAFF
TGCGCCAGCAGCTTGGCCGTGGTGAACAGGGCCCTGGACGGAGCTTTCTTT
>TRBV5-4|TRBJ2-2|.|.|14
CASSTDSYTGELFF
TGTGCCAGCAGTACCGACAGCTACACCGGGGAGCTGTTTTTT
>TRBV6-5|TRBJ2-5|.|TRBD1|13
CASSSGTGRSQYF
TGTGCCAGCAGTTCAGGGACAGGAAGGTCCCAGTACTTC
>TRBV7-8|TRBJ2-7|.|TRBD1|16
CASSLEAGQGAYEQYF
TGTGCCAGCAGCTTAGAGGCGGGACAGGGCGCCTACGAGCAGTACTTC
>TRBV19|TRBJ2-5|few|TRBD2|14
CASSIGSGEETQYF
TGTGCCAGTAGTATAGGCAGCGGGGAGGAGACCCAGTACTTC
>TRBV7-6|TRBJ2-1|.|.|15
CASSAAREWRNEQFF
TGTGCCAGCAGCGCAGCTCGGGAGTGGCGGAATGAGCAGTTCTTC
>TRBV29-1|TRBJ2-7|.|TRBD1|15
CSVEGTGVYAYEQYF
TGCAGCGTTGAAGGTACAGGGGTATACGCCTACGAGCAGTACTTC
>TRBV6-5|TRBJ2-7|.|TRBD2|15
CASSYSPGTNYEQYF
TGTGCCAGCAGTTACTCACCCGGGACTAACTACGAGCAGTACTTC
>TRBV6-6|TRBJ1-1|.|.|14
CASSYRARGTEAFF
TGTGCCAGCAGTTACCGGGCCCGGGGCACTGAAGCTTTCTTT
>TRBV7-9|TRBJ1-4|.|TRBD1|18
CASSLVGQGGRIGEKLFF
TGTGCCAGCAGCTTAGTGGGACAGGGAGGCAGAATCGGAGAAAAACTGTTTTTT
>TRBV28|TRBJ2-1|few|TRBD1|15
CASRTTGTGSYEQFF
TGTGCCAGCAGAACTACCGGGACAGGGTCGTATGAGCAGTTCTTC
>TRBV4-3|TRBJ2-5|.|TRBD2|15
CASSPGTSGTWTQYF
TGCGCCAGCAGCCCCGGGACTAGCGGGACCTGGACCCAGTACTTC
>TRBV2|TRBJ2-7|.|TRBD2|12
CASIGLADEQYF
TGTGCCAGCATTGGCCTAGCGGACGAGCAGTACTTC
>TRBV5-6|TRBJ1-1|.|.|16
CASSSTGFWGNTEAFF
TGTGCCAGCAGTTCAACAGGGTTTTGGGGGAACACTGAAGCTTTCTTT
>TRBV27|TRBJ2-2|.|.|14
CASSLITYTGELFF
TGTGCCAGCAGTTTAATCACATACACCGGGGAGCTGTTTTTT
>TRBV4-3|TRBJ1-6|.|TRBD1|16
CASSQPQGAYNSPLHF
TGCGCCAGCAGCCAACCACAGGGGGCCTATAATTCACCCCTCCACTTT
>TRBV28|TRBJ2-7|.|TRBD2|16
CASSSKGLPRSYEQYF
TGTGCCAGCAGTTCTAAGGGACTACCCCGCTCCTACGAGCAGTACTTC
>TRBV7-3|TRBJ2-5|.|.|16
CASSLTGGGGGETQYF
TGTGCCAGCAGCTTAACAGGGGGAGGGGGTGGGGAGACCCAGTACTTC
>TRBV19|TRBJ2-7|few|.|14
CASSIRGTGNEQYF
TGTGCCAGTAGTATCAGGGGAACAGGGAACGAGCAGTACTTC
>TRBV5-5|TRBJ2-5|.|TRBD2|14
CASSSSGSGETQYF
TGTGCCAGCAGCTCAAGCGGGAGTGGCGAGACCCAGTACTTC
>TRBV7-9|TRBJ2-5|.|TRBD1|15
CASGHSRTGKETQYF
TGTGCCAGCGGACATTCTCGGACAGGGAAAGAGACCCAGTACTTC
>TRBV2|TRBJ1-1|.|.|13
CASVGTPNTEAFF
TGTGCCAGCGTCGGGACTCCAAACACTGAAGCTTTCTTT
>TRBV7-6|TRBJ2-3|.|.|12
CASSFNTDTQYF
TGTGCCAGCAGCTTTAACACAGATACGCAGTATTTT
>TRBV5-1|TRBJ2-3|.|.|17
CASSLEPSSISTDTQYF
TGCGCCAGCAGCTTGGAACCCTCTAGCATTAGCACAGATACGCAGTATTTT
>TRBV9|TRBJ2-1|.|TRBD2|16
CASSVSTSGSIHEQFF
TGTGCCAGCAGCGTATCTACTAGCGGGAGTATCCATGAGCAGTTCTTC
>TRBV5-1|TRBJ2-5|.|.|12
CASSLIEETQYF
TGCGCCAGCAGCTTGATAGAGGAGACCCAGTACTTC
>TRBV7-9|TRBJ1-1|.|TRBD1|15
CASSYQIDRGLQAFF
TGTGCCAGCAGTTATCAAATAGACAGGGGGCTCCAAGCTTTCTTT
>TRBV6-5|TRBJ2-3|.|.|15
CASRRGGGYTDTQYF
TGTGCCAGTAGAAGAGGGGGGGGGTACACAGATACGCAGTATTTT
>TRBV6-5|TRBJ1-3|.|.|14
CASSSTVNWDTIYF
TGTGCCAGCAGTTCCACAGTGAACTGGGACACCATATATTTT
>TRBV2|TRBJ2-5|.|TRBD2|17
CASSVTSGGFTQGTQYF
TGTGCCAGCAGTGTGACTAGCGGGGGGTTTACCCAAGGGACCCAGTACTTC
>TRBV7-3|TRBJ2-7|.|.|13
CASSRNPGYEQYF
TGTGCCAGCAGCAGAAACCCCGGGTACGAGCAGTACTTC
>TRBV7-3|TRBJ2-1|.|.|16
CASSSSALAVNNEQFF
TGTGCCAGCAGCTCCTCAGCGCTAGCCGTAAACAATGAGCAGTTCTTC
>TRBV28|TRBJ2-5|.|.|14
CASSIQGWQETQYF
TGTGCCAGCAGTATACAGGGTTGGCAAGAGACCCAGTACTTC
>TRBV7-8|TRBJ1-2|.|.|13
CASSLGQDYGYTF
TGTGCCAGCAGCTTAGGCCAGGACTATGGCTACACCTTC
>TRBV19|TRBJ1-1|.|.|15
CASSIWTEGVTEAFF
TGTGCCAGTAGTATATGGACAGAGGGGGTCACTGAAGCTTTCTTT
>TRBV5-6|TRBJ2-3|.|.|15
CASFRRSTRGDTQYF
TGTGCCAGCTTCCGACGGTCGACTCGGGGAGATACGCAGTATTTT
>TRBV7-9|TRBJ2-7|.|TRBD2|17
CSSSLVLDGEGQYEQYF
TGTTCCAGCAGCTTAGTGTTGGATGGGGAGGGCCAGTACGAGCAGTACTTC
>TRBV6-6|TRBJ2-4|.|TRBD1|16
CASSLQGEAAKNSQYF
TGTGCCAGCAGTTTACAGGGGGAGGCGGCCAAAAACAGTCAGTACTTC
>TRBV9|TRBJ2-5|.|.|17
CASSVASSAGTKETQYF
TGTGCCAGCAGCGTAGCTTCATCGGCAGGAACAAAAGAGACCCAGTACTTC
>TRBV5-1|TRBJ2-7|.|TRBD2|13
CASSWGGDYEQYF
TGCGCCAGCAGCTGGGGGGGGGACTACGAGCAGTACTTC
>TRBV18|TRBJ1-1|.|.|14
CASSPLAENTEAFF
TGTGCCAGCTCACCACTCGCGGAGAACACTGAAGCTTTCTTT
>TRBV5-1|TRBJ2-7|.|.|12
CASSSGAYEQYF
TGCGCCAGCAGCTCGGGGGCCTACGAGCAGTACTTC
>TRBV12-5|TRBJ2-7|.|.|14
CAQTGARGVGEQYF
TGTGCTCAAACCGGTGCCAGGGGGGTGGGGGAGCAGTACTTC
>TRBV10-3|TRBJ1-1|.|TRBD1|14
CAIRDRVKNTEAFF
TGTGCCATCAGGGACAGGGTTAAGAACACTGAAGCTTTCTTT
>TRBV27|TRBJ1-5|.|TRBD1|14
CASRPGTVNQPQHF
TGTGCCAGCAGGCCCGGGACAGTCAATCAGCCCCAGCATTTT
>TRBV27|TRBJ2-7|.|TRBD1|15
CASSSPGTGSYEQYF
TGTGCCAGCAGCTCACCCGGGACAGGTTCCTACGAGCAGTACTTC